Listed below are T cell receptor beta chains from one sample, sequenced in a study of human T cells and chemical hapten exposure. TCRdb re-called the RACE reads through MiXCR, storing one row per CDR3 protein. The sample holds tens of thousands of distinct CDR3 sequences, about 12% seen once. The sample was whole blood, taken in connection with sensitization to the hapten diphenylcyclopropenone (DPC). The source is a woman aged 40 to 50 with alopecia areata. Some clones in this sample may be carry-over from other donors' samples. Each CDR3 is given with its conserved first and last residue. The order of the fields is D gene, V gene, clone size, J gene, CDR3 DNA, CDR3 protein. A D gene is named only where the DNA matches it firmly. Expanded clones are given a class, and other clones once, few, many or no size at all.

>-|TRBV13|few|TRBJ1-1
TGTGCCAGCAGCTTTGGCAGGGGAGAGACTGAAGCTTTCTTT
CASSFGRGETEAFF
>-|TRBV7-3|-|TRBJ2-6
TGTGCCAGCAGCTCCCGGGTCCTCTCTGGGGCCAACGTCCTGACTTTC
CASSSRVLSGANVLTF
>-|TRBV3-1|few|TRBJ1-4
TGTGCCAGCAGCCAAGGGGGCAATGAAAAACTGTTTTTT
CASSQGGNEKLFF
>-|TRBV9|many|TRBJ2-5
TGTGCCAGCAGCTCGGGACTTCTCCAAGAGACCCAGTACTTC
CASSSGLLQETQYF
>TRBD2|TRBV27|many|TRBJ2-1
TGTGCCAGTTGGCTAGCGGGGTACAATGAGCAGTTCTTC
CASWLAGYNEQFF
>-|TRBV7-7|many|TRBJ2-2
TGTGCCAGCAGCTTAGCCACTGGGGAGCTGTTTTTT
CASSLATGELFF
>TRBD2|TRBV20-1|many|TRBJ2-2
TGCAGTGCTGATGGGTCAGCGGGAACGGGGGAGCTGTTTTTT
CSADGSAGTGELFF
>-|TRBV2|few|TRBJ2-7
TGTGCCAGCAGTGCCGTTTACGAGCAGTACTTC
CASSAVYEQYF
>-|TRBV9|many|TRBJ2-3
TGTGCCAGCAGCCCCCCAAGGATGGTAGCAGATACGCAGTATTTT
CASSPPRMVADTQYF
>-|TRBV5-5|few|TRBJ2-6
TGTGCCAGCAGCCCCCCGGGCTCTGGGGCCAACGTCCTGACTTTC
CASSPPGSGANVLTF
>-|TRBV7-8|few|TRBJ1-2
TGTGCCAGCAGCGAACGTCATCAACCCGCTAACTATGGCTACACCTTC
CASSERHQPANYGYTF
>-|TRBV7-6|many|TRBJ2-6
TGTGCCAGCAGCTTAGAGAGGGACCTCAGCTCTGGGGCCAACGTCCTGACTTTC
CASSLERDLSSGANVLTF
>TRBD2|TRBV30|few|TRBJ2-1
TGTGCCTGGAGTGTACGGGGACTAGCGGCCTACAATGAGCAGTTCTTC
CAWSVRGLAAYNEQFF
>TRBD1|TRBV2|many|TRBJ1-5
TGTGCCAGCAGAGGGACAGGGAATTTTGCGGATCAGCCCCAGCATTTT
CASRGTGNFADQPQHF
>-|TRBV28|-|TRBJ2-5
TGTGCCAGCAGTTTATCGGGGGAGACCCAGTACTTC
CASSLSGETQYF
>TRBD1|TRBV19|many|TRBJ1-2
TGTGCCAGTACCCAGGGACAGGGCTATGGCTACACCTTC
CASTQGQGYGYTF
>-|TRBV2|-|TRBJ2-7
TGTGCCAGCTCGAGGCGAGGCTACGAGCAGTACTTC
CASSRRGYEQYF
>-|TRBV5-1|few|TRBJ2-5
TGCGCCAGCAGCTTGATGGGAGGAGAGACCCAGTACTTC
CASSLMGGETQYF
>TRBD1|TRBV28|few|TRBJ1-5
TGTGCCAGCAGCACCGGGACAGACAATCAGCCCCAGCATTTT
CASSTGTDNQPQHF
>-|TRBV6-6|many|TRBJ2-3
TGTGCCAGCATGTGGTCCACAGATACGCAGTATTTT
CASMWSTDTQYF
>-|TRBV19|many|TRBJ1-5
TGTGCCAGTAGTATGAGTATTCATAGCAATCAGCCCCAGCATTTT
CASSMSIHSNQPQHF
>TRBD1|TRBV6-2/TRBV6-3|-|TRBJ2-2
TGTGCCAGCAGTTGGGGGACAGTGAACACCGGGGAGCTGTTTTTT
CASSWGTVNTGELFF
>TRBD2|TRBV28|many|TRBJ2-1
TGTGCCAGCAGGGGTAGCGGGGGTTATGAGCAGTTCTTC
CASRGSGGYEQFF
>-|TRBV14|-|TRBJ2-3
TGTGCCAGCAGCCAACTTCATACAGATACGCAGAATTTT
CASSQLHTDTQNF
>TRBD2|TRBV9|-|TRBJ2-7
TGTGCCAGCAGCGCCGGGACTAGCGGACCGACAAAGGGCGAGCAGTACTTC
CASSAGTSGPTKGEQYF
>-|TRBV28|few|TRBJ2-3
TGTGCCAGCACCATTTCTGGTGATACGCAGTATTTT
CASTISGDTQYF
>-|TRBV11-2|many|TRBJ2-2
TGTGCCAGCAGCTTAGCTCGACAGTCCGGGGAGCTGTTTTTT
CASSLARQSGELFF
>-|TRBV4-1|-|TRBJ2-5
TGCGCCAGCAGCTTGGAGGGAGAGACCCAGTACTTC
CASSLEGETQYF
>-|TRBV7-7|few|TRBJ2-5
TGTGCCAGCAGCTCCACCGGGGGCGGTAAAGAGACCCAGTACTTC
CASSSTGGGKETQYF
>TRBD1|TRBV11-1|many|TRBJ2-6
TGTGCCAGCAGGGGCGTGACAGGGTTCGCTGGGGCCAACGTCCTGACTTTC
CASRGVTGFAGANVLTF
>TRBD2|TRBV5-6|-|TRBJ2-1
TGTGCCAGCAGCTTGCCTAGCGGGGAGCAGTTCTTC
CASSLPSGEQFF
>-|TRBV20-1|-|TRBJ2-1
TGCAGTGCTGGAGTAGCACGCGGGGGCGCCTACAATGAGCAGTTCTTC
CSAGVARGGAYNEQFF
>-|TRBV18|many|TRBJ1-5
TGTGCCAGCTCACCGGGGAGGGAGCATCAGCCCCAGCATTTT
CASSPGREHQPQHF
>-|TRBV6-5|-|TRBJ1-1
TGTGCCAGCAGTTACTCGATTTCGAGTTACACTGAAGCTTTCTTT
CASSYSISSYTEAFF
>-|TRBV21-1|many|TRBJ1-6
TGTGCCAGCAGCCGGGGGAACCCCAGCTCCTATAATTCACCCCTCCACTTT
CASSRGNPSSYNSPLHF
>-|TRBV7-2|-|TRBJ1-1
TGTGCCAGCAGCTTAGTGGTTTACACTGAAGCTTTCTTT
CASSLVVYTEAFF
>-|TRBV28|-|TRBJ2-7
TGTGCCAGCAGTAACCGCTACGAGCAGTACTTC
CASSNRYEQYF
>-|TRBV5-1|few|TRBJ1-5
TGCGCCAGCAGCTTGACGACAGGCGGCAATCAGCCCCAGCATTTT
CASSLTTGGNQPQHF
>TRBD2|TRBV29-1|many|TRBJ2-7
TGCAGCGGAACAAGCGGGGCGAGCTCCTACGAGCAGTACTTC
CSGTSGASSYEQYF
>-|TRBV28|few|TRBJ1-6
TGTGCCAGCAGTTTAACAGGGTTTCATAATTCACCCCTCCACTTT
CASSLTGFHNSPLHF
>-|TRBV28|-|TRBJ1-2
TGTGCCAGCAGTTTACCGGGGGCCGGCTACACCTTC
CASSLPGAGYTF
>-|TRBV29-1|-|TRBJ1-5
TGCAGCGTTGAAGGACCCGATCAGCCCCAGCATTTT
CSVEGPDQPQHF
>TRBD1|TRBV7-2|medium-sized|TRBJ2-2
TGTGCCAGCAGCGCCTCCGGGACAGGACACACCGGGGAGCTGTTTTTT
CASSASGTGHTGELFF
>-|TRBV6-6|many|TRBJ1-4
TGTGCCAGCAGGTCCTATGAAAAACTGTTTTTT
CASRSYEKLFF
>-|TRBV6-5|-|TRBJ1-5
TGTGCCAGCAGCCTAAGCAGGGGAGGGAATCAGCCCCAGCATTTT
CASSLSRGGNQPQHF
>-|TRBV19|many|TRBJ1-4
TGTGCCAGTAGTATCGTGGGCAGCGAGAATGAAAAACTGTTTTTT
CASSIVGSENEKLFF
>-|TRBV2|many|TRBJ1-1
TGTGCCAGCGGAGTGGGGCCGAACACTGAAGCTTTCTTT
CASGVGPNTEAFF
>-|TRBV7-9|many|TRBJ1-2
TGTGCCAGCAGCCCAGGGTATGGCTACACCTTC
CASSPGYGYTF
>-|TRBV20-1|many|TRBJ1-4
TGCAGTGCTAGAGTCAGAAAAAATGAAAAACTGTTTTTT
CSARVRKNEKLFF
>-|TRBV7-9|few|TRBJ2-3
TGTGCCAGCAGCTTAGACGGTCCAGATACGCAGTATTTT
CASSLDGPDTQYF